Given below is one TCR beta chain in context. The antigen is unknown. The data originate from a study of shared clonotypes between healthy human individuals. All donors qualified as healthy HIV-negative adults and had experienced no recent acute infections or vaccinations. Overall study findings and caveats: A handful of donors shared around 5.1% of their naive CD4 clonotypes. Apart from blood, nothing was sampled; tissue repertoires likely differ.

Trimming took 7 bases from V and 7 from J, leaving 14 bases between them. Looked up from germline, CDR1 is SNHLY and CDR2 is FYNNEI. This CDR3 contains 13 residues. It was 200 ng DNA, 28,000 or so T cell genomes, that sorted-subset replicate PCRs used. This table comes from immunoSEQ multiplex PCR, and its TCRdb copy is limited to in-frame clones, with some not included. The sample carries about 360,000 clones, around 67% recorded once. The TCR comes from a man aged 30 to 45 in good health. V and J are TRBV2 and TRBJ1-5; D remains ambiguous. Sequenced sample: memory CD4+ T cells sorted from blood. This sample's subset: CD45RA-negative fraction. The CDR3 sequence: CASKLSVVQPQHF. CDR3 coding DNA: TGTGCCAGCAAACTGTCGGTGGTCCAGCCCCAGCATTTT.